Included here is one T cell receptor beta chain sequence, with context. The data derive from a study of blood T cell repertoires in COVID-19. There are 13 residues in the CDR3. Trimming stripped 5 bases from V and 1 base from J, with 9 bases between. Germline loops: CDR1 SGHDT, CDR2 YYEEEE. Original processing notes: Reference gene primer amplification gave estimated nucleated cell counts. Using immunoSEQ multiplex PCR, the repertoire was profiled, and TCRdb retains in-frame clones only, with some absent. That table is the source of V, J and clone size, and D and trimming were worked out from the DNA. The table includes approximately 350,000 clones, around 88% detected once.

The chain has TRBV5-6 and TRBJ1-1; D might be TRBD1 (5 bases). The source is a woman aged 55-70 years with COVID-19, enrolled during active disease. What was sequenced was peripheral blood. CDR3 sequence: CASRNDRNTEAFF. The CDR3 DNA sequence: TGTGCCAGCAGGAACGACAGGAACACTGAAGCTTTCTTT.